A selection of T cell receptor beta chains follows, all from one sample in a study of blood T cell repertoires in COVID-19. The assay was immunoSEQ multiplex PCR, and TCRdb's table has in-frame clones only and misses some. The sample holds hundreds of thousands of clones, approximately 81% seen once. Sequenced material: peripheral blood. The source of these receptors is a woman aged 80 or over with active or convalescent COVID-19. The CDR3 runs from the conserved cysteine through the conserved F or W. The D gene is left open where the match is weak. Size is omitted from some rows. Given values are once, few, many or a class for expanded clones.

TRBV6-1,-,TRBJ2-7,TRBD2,TGTGCCAGCAGTGGAGCGGGACTAGGCTCCTACGAGCAGTACTTC,CASSGAGLGSYEQYF
TRBV24-1,-,TRBJ2-7,-,TGTGCCACCAGTGAAACAGGGTTCTACGAGCAGTACTTC,CATSETGFYEQYF
TRBV19,-,TRBJ1-4,-,TGTGCCAGTAGTTCGCGGGGCGGGTATGAAAAACTGTTTTTT,CASSSRGGYEKLFF
TRBV7-9,-,TRBJ1-3,-,TGTGCCAGCAGCCCCCCCTTGCAGGGGTCTGGAAACACCATATATTTT,CASSPPLQGSGNTIYF
TRBV5-1,-,TRBJ2-1,TRBD1,TGCGCCAGCAGCTTACGACAGGGCAGCTCCTACAATGAGCAGTTCTTC,CASSLRQGSSYNEQFF
TRBV6-2/TRBV6-3,-,TRBJ1-1,TRBD1,TGTGCCAGCAGTTCACAGGGGTTGAACACTGAAGCTTTCTTT,CASSSQGLNTEAFF
TRBV5-5,few,TRBJ1-5,TRBD1,TGTGCCAGCAGCTTGGGACAGGGGAGATTCAGTCAGCCCCAGCATTTT,CASSLGQGRFSQPQHF
TRBV7-2,-,TRBJ1-5,-,TGTGCCAGCAGCTTACTTAGCAATCAGCCCCAGCATTTT,CASSLLSNQPQHF
TRBV10-3,-,TRBJ2-7,TRBD2,TGTGCCATCAGTGAGTCCGGGGGGGGCTACGAGCAGTACTTC,CAISESGGGYEQYF
TRBV28,-,TRBJ1-5,-,TGTGCCAGCATCCCAGCGACAGGTAAGCTCGGTCAGCCCCAGCATTTT,CASIPATGKLGQPQHF
TRBV5-1,-,TRBJ2-7,-,TGCGCCAGCAGCCTGACAGCCCTTATCCCTACTGGGTCCTACGAGCAGTACTTC,CASSLTALIPTGSYEQYF
TRBV7-7,-,TRBJ2-3,TRBD2,TGTGCTAGCAGTCTTGGGACTAGCGGGGCCGCAGATACGCAGTATTTT,CASSLGTSGAADTQYF
TRBV9,-,TRBJ2-1,-,TGTGCCAGCACCAGGGGGGCCTTCTCCTACAATGAGCAGTTCTTC,CASTRGAFSYNEQFF
TRBV7-8,-,TRBJ2-3,TRBD2,TGTGCCAGCAGCTTAGGAGGGGAGGGTACGCAGTATTTT,CASSLGGEGTQYF
TRBV4-3,once,TRBJ2-3,-,TGCGCCAGCAGCCAAGACGTGGGTCGGGGTACGCAGTATTTT,CASSQDVGRGTQYF
TRBV11-2,-,TRBJ1-1,-,TGTGCCAGCAGCTTAGACCGGGACACTGAAGCTTTCTTT,CASSLDRDTEAFF
TRBV7-9,few,TRBJ1-2,TRBD1,TGTGCCAGCAGCAGGACAGGCTTGTATGGCTACACCTTC,CASSRTGLYGYTF
TRBV11-3,-,TRBJ2-2,-,TGTGCCAGCAGCTTAGCTGTTACGAACACCGGGGAGCTGTTTTTT,CASSLAVTNTGELFF
TRBV15,few,TRBJ1-2,-,TGTGCCACCAGCAGAGATCGTGTGGGGGGAAGCTATGGCTACACCTTC,CATSRDRVGGSYGYTF
TRBV7-9,once,TRBJ1-6,TRBD1,TGTGCCAGCAGCCCCGGGACAGGGGGTTGGTCACCCCTCCACTTT,CASSPGTGGWSPLHF
TRBV7-2,-,TRBJ2-5,TRBD1,TGTGCCAGCAGCTTTGACAGGGGCCAAGAGACCCAGTACTTC,CASSFDRGQETQYF
TRBV27,-,TRBJ1-2,TRBD1,TGTGCCAGCAGTTTTGGGGACAGGGACTATGGCTACACCTTC,CASSFGDRDYGYTF
TRBV28,-,TRBJ1-5,TRBD1,TGTGCCACCATCTCCGGGACAGGGGTCGGGCGGCCCCAGCATTTT,CATISGTGVGRPQHF
TRBV19,-,TRBJ1-5,-,TGTGCCAGTAGTATATGGCAGGGTGATCAGCCCCAGCATTTT,CASSIWQGDQPQHF
TRBV7-2,-,TRBJ1-4,-,TGTGCCAGCAGCTTAGGGTCATTCCGGAATGAAAAACTGTTTTTT,CASSLGSFRNEKLFF
TRBV9,-,TRBJ1-5,-,TGTGCCAGCAGCGACGAGCAGGGGATGGATAGCAATCAGCCCCAGCATTTT,CASSDEQGMDSNQPQHF
TRBV20-1,-,TRBJ1-4,-,TGCAGTGCTACACCGGGTGAAAAACTGTTTTTT,CSATPGEKLFF
TRBV7-8,-,TRBJ2-1,TRBD2,TGTGCCAGCAGCGTGGGACTAGCGAGAAGTGAGCAGTTCTTC,CASSVGLARSEQFF
TRBV11-2,-,TRBJ2-1,TRBD1,TGTGCCAGCAGCTTAGTGTCGGACAGGGGCGGCAATGAGCAGTTCTTC,CASSLVSDRGGNEQFF
TRBV5-1,-,TRBJ2-7,TRBD2,TGCGCCAGCAGCTTGTCGGCGGGACTACAGACGAGCTCCTACGAGCAGTACTTC,CASSLSAGLQTSSYEQYF
TRBV15,-,TRBJ2-1,TRBD2,TGTGCCACCGGCGGACTAGCGGGAAACAATGAGCAGTTCTTC,CATGGLAGNNEQFF
TRBV19,-,TRBJ1-5,-,TGTGCCAGCATGCAGGGCTATAGCAATCAGCCCCAGCATTTT,CASMQGYSNQPQHF
TRBV18,-,TRBJ2-3,-,TGTGCCAGCTCACCGGACTCAGGCACAGATACGCAGTATTTT,CASSPDSGTDTQYF
TRBV3-1/TRBV3-2,once,TRBJ2-1,-,TGTGCCAGCAGCCAGCCAGGGGACGGGGAGCAGTTCTTC,CASSQPGDGEQFF
TRBV12-5,-,TRBJ2-1,-,TGTGCTAGTGGTTTGGTTATAGCGGCGAGCTCCTACAATGAGCAGTTCTTC,CASGLVIAASSYNEQFF
TRBV12-3/TRBV12-4,-,TRBJ2-5,-,TGTGCCAGCAGTTTAGTGGCGGGAGAGACCCAGTACTTC,CASSLVAGETQYF
TRBV7-2,few,TRBJ2-3,TRBD1,TGTGCCAGCAGCTCCTGGACAGGGGCCACAGATACGCAGTATTTT,CASSSWTGATDTQYF